This note documents a single TCR beta chain sequence. The sample originates from a study of blood T cell repertoires in COVID-19. Using immunoSEQ multiplex PCR, the repertoire was profiled, and TCRdb retains in-frame clones only, with some absent. The sample gives roughly 260,000 clones, about nine tenths of which show up once; about 4% is in the top ten. Trimming removed 4 bases at V and 8 bases at J, with 15 bases between. From germline, CDR1 is LGHDT and CDR2 YNNKEL (reference sequence). The CDR3 covers 14 residues. The chain uses TRBV3-1 (or the pseudogene TRBV3-2) and TRBJ2-1, with D possibly matching TRBD2 (6 bases). The sample comprised peripheral blood. This clonotype originated in a man aged 55-75 years who had recovered from COVID-19. In DNA form, the CDR3 reads TGTGCCAGCAGCCCGCCTTCACCGGGGGATGAGCAGTTCTTC. Translating gives CASSPPSPGDEQFF.